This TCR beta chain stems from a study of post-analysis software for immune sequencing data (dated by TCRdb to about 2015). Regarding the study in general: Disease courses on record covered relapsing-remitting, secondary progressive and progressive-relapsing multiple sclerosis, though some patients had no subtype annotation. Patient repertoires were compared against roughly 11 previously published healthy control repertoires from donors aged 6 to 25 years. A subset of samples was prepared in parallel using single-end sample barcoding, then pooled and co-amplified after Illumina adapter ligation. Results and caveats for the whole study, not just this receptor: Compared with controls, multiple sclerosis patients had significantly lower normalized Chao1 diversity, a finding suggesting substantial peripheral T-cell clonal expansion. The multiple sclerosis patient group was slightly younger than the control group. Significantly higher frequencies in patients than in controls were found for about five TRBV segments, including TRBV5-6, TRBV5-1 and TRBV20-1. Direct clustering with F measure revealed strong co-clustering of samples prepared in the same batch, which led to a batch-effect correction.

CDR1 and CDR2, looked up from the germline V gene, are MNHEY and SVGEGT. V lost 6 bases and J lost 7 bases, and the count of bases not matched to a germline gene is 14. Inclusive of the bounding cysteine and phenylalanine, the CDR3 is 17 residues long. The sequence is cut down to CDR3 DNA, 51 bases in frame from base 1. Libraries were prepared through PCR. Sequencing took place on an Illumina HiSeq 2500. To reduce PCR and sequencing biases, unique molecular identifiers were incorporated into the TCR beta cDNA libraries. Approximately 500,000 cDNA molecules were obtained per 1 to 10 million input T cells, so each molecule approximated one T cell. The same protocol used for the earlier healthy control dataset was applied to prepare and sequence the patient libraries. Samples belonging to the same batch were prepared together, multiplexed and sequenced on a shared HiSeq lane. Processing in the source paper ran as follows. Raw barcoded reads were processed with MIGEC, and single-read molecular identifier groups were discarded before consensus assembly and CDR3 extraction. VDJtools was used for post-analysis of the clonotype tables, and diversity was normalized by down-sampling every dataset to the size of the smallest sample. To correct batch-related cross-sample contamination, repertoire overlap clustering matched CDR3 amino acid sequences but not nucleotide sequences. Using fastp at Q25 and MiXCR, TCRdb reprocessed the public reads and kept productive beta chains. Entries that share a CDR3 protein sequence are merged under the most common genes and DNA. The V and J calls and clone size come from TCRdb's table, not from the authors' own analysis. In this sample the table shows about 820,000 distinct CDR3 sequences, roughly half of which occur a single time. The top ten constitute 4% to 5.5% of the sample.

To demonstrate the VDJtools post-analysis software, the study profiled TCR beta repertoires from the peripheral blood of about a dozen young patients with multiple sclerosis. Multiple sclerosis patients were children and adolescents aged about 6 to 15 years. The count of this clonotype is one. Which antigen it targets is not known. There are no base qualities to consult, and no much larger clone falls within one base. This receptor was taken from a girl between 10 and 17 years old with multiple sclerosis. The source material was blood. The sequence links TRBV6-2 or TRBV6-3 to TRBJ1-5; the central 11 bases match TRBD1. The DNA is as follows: TGTGCCAGCAGCCTCCGGGACAGGGGGTCCCACAGGCAGCCCCAGCATTTT. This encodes CASSLRDRGSHRQPQHF.